The sequence of this T cell receptor beta chain was determined in a study of PD-1 blockade in classical Hodgkin lymphoma. At the level of the study: Patients were given intravenous nivolumab, 3 mg/kg, every 2 weeks. Findings of the study overall: The study found complete responders had baseline diversity similar to newly diagnosed patients. Before treatment, TCR diversity in newly diagnosed patients was reportedly lower than in healthy donors.

Notes on this clone: Its cognate antigen is unknown.

Germline assignment: CDR1 MNHNS and CDR2 SASEGT. CDR3 length: 12 amino acids. Trimming shortened V by 3 bases and J by 5 bases, and 6 bases separated the two germline ends. Time point in this sample: cycle 4 day 1 (C4D1), after six to seven weeks of nivolumab. Each patient experienced a relapse that followed autologous stem cell transplantation, and brentuximab vedotin exposure varied. Some clones are missing from TCRdb's copy, which holds only in-frame ones; the method was immunoSEQ multiplex PCR. The sample holds tens of thousands of clones, approximately 76% seen once. The chain employs TRBV6-1 and TRBJ2-3, with D perhaps TRBD2 (5 bases). This clonotype was obtained from a human donor with classical Hodgkin lymphoma. The sequenced sample was peripheral blood mononuclear cells (PBMCs), obtained before the fourth cycle of nivolumab. The CDR3 is CASSEGRDTQYF. The CDR3 bases are TGTGCCAGCAGTGAGGGGAGAGATACGCAGTATTTT.